This T cell receptor beta chain was identified in a study of cytomegalovirus exposure and HLA in healthy donors. Trimming removed 4 bases at V and 9 bases at J, with 7 bases between. Germline CDR1 is MNHEY and CDR2 is SMNVEV (reference sequence). CDR3 length: 12 residues. Profiled with immunoSEQ multiplex PCR; TCRdb holds only in-frame clones, not every one. The sample carries 300,000 or so clones, around 90% recorded once. Material: PBMCs. The chain couples TRBV27 to TRBJ1-6; D not resolved. The source of this sequence is a man aged 30 to 39 in good health and CMV-seronegative. CDR3 sequence reads: CASSSISSPLHF. CDR3 DNA: TGTGCCAGCAGTTCGATTAGTTCACCCCTCCACTTT.